Below, 10 T cell receptor beta chains from the same sample are listed, as sequenced in a study of blood T cells in healthy people across ages. The authors ran a second PCR of 7 to 11 cycles using a sample-barcoded 5' primer and a J-beta primer mix. A single record per CDR3 protein comes from TCRdb applying MiXCR to the 5' RACE reads. The data contain around 1.5 million distinct CDR3 sequences, 30% to 40% of them seen just once; the ten biggest clones take up around 10%. Source material: blood. The receptors were gathered from a woman younger than 45 in good health.

The chain recombines TRBV5-1 with TRBJ2-1; 10 bases line up with TRBD1. With V trimmed by 4 bases and J by 12 bases, 16 bases remained unmatched. The CDR3 extends over 16 amino acids. Germline V CDR1 and CDR2: SGHRS, YFSETQ. The CDR3 loop is CASSQDRGVIGDVQFF. Written as DNA, the CDR3 is TGCGCCAGCAGCCAGGACAGGGGGGTTATTGGAGATGTGCAGTTCTTC.

This chain connects TRBV6-2 or TRBV6-3 to TRBJ2-5; 10 nucleotides line up with TRBD2. V lost 6 bases and J lost 4; bases outside the gene matches: 8. In germline, CDR1 is MNHEY, CDR2 SVGEGT. The CDR3 runs 15 residues. The CDR3 reads CASSPRASGGETQYF. The CDR3 DNA follows: TGTGCCAGCAGCCCCCGGGCTAGCGGGGGAGAGACCCAGTACTTC.

V gene TRBV30 combines with J gene TRBJ2-5; D perhaps matches TRBD2 (5 bases). The J call may be faulty, since TRBJ2-7 better matches the DNA end. This CDR3 spans 13 amino acids. CDR1 and CDR2 from the germline V gene are GTSNPN and SVGIG (reference sequence). As DNA, the CDR3 is TGTGCCTGGAGCGAGGGTGAAGGGTACGAGCAGTACTTC. Amino acids: CAWSEGEGYEQYF.

This clonotype occurred a few times. The chain has TRBV14 and TRBJ2-1, with D unresolved. V lost 2 bases, J lost 14 bases, and 13 bases lay in between. Germline values: CDR1 SGHDN, CDR2 FVKESK. The CDR3 covers 12 residues. In nucleotides, the CDR3 is TGTGCCAGCAGCCAAACCGGTGCTATTAAGTTCTTC. Encoded protein: CASSQTGAIKFF. Combining the CDR3 with reference TRBV14 and TRBJ2-1 gives the whole variable domain EAGVTQFPSHSVIEKGQTVTLRCDPISGHDNLYWYRRVMGKEIKFLLHFVKESKQDESGMPNNRFLAERTGGTYSTLKVQPAELEDSGVYFCASSQTGAIKFFGPGTRLTVL.

The rearrangement uses TRBV27 and TRBJ1-2; D is unclear. Germline V gene data show CDR1 as MNHEY and CDR2 as SMNVEV (reference sequence). Trimming took off 6 bases at V and 2 bases at J, with 7 bases between the two ends. CDR3 length: 12 amino acids. DNA of the CDR3: TGTGCCAGCAGAGGAGGGAACTATGGCTACACCTTC. Translation: CASRGGNYGYTF.

This clonotype was seen a handful of times. The V and J genes are TRBV7-3 and TRBJ1-1, with D possibly TRBD1 on 6 matching bases. V lost 3 bases and J lost 5, with 16 bases in between. The CDR3 is made up of 15 amino acids. CDR1 SGHTA and CDR2 FQGTGA come from the germline V gene. CDR3 amino acids: CASSFAAGEGTEAFF. CDR3 DNA: TGTGCCAGCAGCTTTGCGGCAGGGGAAGGGACTGAAGCTTTCTTT.

The chain couples TRBV29-1 to TRBJ2-5; 7 nucleotides match TRBD2. Per germline, CDR1 SQVTM and CDR2 ANQGSEA. The V and J ends lost 1 base and 5 bases, in that order; junction bases with no gene match: 10. The CDR3 spans 15 residues. In nucleotides, the CDR3 is TGCAGCGTTGAAGGAGCAGCGGGAAAGGTGGAGACCCAGTACTTC. Translated: CSVEGAAGKVETQYF.

This clonotype was recorded a few times. This chain connects TRBV9 to TRBJ1-1; D not resolved. Per the germline V gene, CDR1 is SGDLS and CDR2 is YYNGEE. The CDR3 spans 14 residues. Between the trimmed V and J ends, which lost 2 bases and 5 bases, there was a span of 13 bases. The CDR3 loop reads CASSVSGVGTEAFF. In DNA, the CDR3 is TGTGCCAGCAGCGTCTCCGGAGTAGGAACTGAAGCTTTCTTT.

This clonotype appeared a few times. The chain carries TRBV20-1 and TRBJ2-3, with D possibly matching TRBD1 (5 bases). The CDR3 is 21 residues long. The germline V gene encodes CDR1 DFQATT and CDR2 SNEGSKA (reference sequence). Trimming pared 0 bases from V and 0 bases from J, leaving 28 bases between. The CDR3 coding sequence is TGCAGTGCTAGAGATTTTTATAGAAAAGTTGGGGCAGTTGTAAGCACAGATACGCAGTATTTT. This codes for CSARDFYRKVGAVVSTDTQYF.

This clonotype was counted at least ten times. This chain connects TRBV7-9 to TRBJ1-2; no reliable D call. Germline values: CDR1 SEHNR, CDR2 FQNEAQ (reference sequence). Trimming removed 2 bases at V and 4 bases at J, with 14 bases between. The CDR3 runs to 15 residues. CDR3: CASSLSQIDLYGYTF. In DNA, the CDR3 is TGTGCCAGCAGCTTATCGCAGATAGATCTCTATGGCTACACCTTC. The whole variable domain, remainder taken from reference TRBV7-9 and TRBJ1-2, is DTGVSQNPRHKITKRGQNVTFRCDPISEHNRLYWYRQTLGQGPEFLTYFQNEAQLEKSRLLSDRFSAERPKGSFSTLEIQRTEQGDSAMYLCASSLSQIDLYGYTFGSGTRLTVV.